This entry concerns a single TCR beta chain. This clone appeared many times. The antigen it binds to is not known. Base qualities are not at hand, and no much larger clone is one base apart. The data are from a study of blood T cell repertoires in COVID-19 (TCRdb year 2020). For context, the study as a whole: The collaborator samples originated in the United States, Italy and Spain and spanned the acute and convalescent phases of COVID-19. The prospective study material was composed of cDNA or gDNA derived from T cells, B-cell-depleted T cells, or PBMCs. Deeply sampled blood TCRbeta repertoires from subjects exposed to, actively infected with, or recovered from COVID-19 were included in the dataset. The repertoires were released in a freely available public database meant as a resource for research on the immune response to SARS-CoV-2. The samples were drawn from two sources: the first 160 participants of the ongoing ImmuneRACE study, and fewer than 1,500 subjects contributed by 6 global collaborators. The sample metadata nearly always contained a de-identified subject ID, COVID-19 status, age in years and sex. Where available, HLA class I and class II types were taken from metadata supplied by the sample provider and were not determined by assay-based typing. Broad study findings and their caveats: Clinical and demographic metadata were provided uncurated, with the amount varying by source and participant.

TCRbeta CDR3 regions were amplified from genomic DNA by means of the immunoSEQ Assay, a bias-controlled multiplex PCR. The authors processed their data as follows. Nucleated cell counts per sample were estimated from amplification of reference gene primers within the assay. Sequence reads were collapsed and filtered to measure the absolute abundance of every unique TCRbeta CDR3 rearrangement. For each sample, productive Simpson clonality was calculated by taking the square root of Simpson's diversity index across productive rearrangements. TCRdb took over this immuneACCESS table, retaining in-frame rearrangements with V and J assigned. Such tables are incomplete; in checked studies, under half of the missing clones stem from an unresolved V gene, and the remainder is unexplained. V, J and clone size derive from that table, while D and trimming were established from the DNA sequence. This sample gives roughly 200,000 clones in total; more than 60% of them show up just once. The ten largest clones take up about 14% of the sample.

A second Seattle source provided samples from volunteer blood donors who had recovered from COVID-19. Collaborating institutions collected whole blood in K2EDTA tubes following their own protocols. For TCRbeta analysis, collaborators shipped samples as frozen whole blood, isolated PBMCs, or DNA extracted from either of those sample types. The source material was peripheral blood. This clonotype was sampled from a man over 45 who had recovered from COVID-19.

The sequence in DNA is TGTGCCAGCAGCGCCGGGGGGGTGTCTGGAAACACCATATATTTT. It specifies CASSAGGVSGNTIYF. The chain couples TRBV7-3 to TRBJ1-3; TRBD1 is a weak D gene call, 5 bases matching. The germline V gene sets CDR1 to SGHTA and CDR2 to FQGTGA. The cysteine opens and the phenylalanine closes a CDR3 of 15 amino acids. The DNA shown is the 45-base CDR3, in frame from base 1. V drops 5 bases and J drops 1 base, leaving 12 bases in between.